Listed below are T cell receptor beta chains from one sample, sequenced in a study of T-cell memory formation after mild COVID-19. TCRdb re-analysed the 5' RACE reads in MiXCR, keeping a single row per CDR3 protein. The sample lists 190,000 or so distinct CDR3 sequences, 20% to 25% occurring once. Sequences were obtained from PBMCs or a T cell subset sorted from them (not recorded which). The receptors here all came from an adult woman who had mild COVID-19 (a few samples of this study predate the infection). Cell type and time point are not known. CDR3s include the opening cysteine and the closing phenylalanine or tryptophan. The D gene is left open where the match is weak. Where a row states a size, it is once, few, many or the class of an expanded clone; other rows omit it.

D gene	V gene	J gene	clone size	CDR3 DNA	CDR3 protein
.	TRBV4-1	TRBJ2-3	few	TGCGCCAGCAGCCAACCGCTGGAGAGAGATACGCAGTATTTT	CASSQPLERDTQYF
TRBD1	TRBV6-4	TRBJ1-5	few	TGTGCCAGCAGTCCTACAGGGGACGGTCAGCCCCAGCATTTT	CASSPTGDGQPQHF
.	TRBV6-5	TRBJ1-2	few	TGTGCCAGCAGTACCCTATGGGCGGGGGAAGCTTATGGCTACACCTTC	CASSTLWAGEAYGYTF
.	TRBV7-9	TRBJ2-3	.	TGTGCCAGCACCGCGGAGGGGTACGGCACAGATACGCAGTATTTT	CASTAEGYGTDTQYF
.	TRBV7-8	TRBJ1-2	.	TGTGCCAGCAGCTTATATTGGGACACGGAAAACTATGGCTACACCTTC	CASSLYWDTENYGYTF
.	TRBV27	TRBJ2-3	few	TGTGCCAGCAGTTTATGGTATCAGGGAAGCACAGATACGCAGTATTTT	CASSLWYQGSTDTQYF
TRBD2	TRBV6-2/TRBV6-3	TRBJ2-1	.	TGTGCCAGCAGTTACTCGTCTAGCGGTTACAATGAGCAGTTCTTC	CASSYSSSGYNEQFF
TRBD2	TRBV28	TRBJ2-7	.	TGTGCCAGCAGTCCTAGGGCCCTGGTGGGACTAGCTTACGAGCAGTACTTC	CASSPRALVGLAYEQYF
TRBD2	TRBV7-9	TRBJ2-1	.	TGTGCCAGCAGCCCACTAGCGGGGGGGCCCCATGAGCAGTTCTTC	CASSPLAGGPHEQFF
.	TRBV6-2/TRBV6-3	TRBJ2-7	few	TGTGCCAGCAGTACTAGCAGGAAATCCTACGAGCAGTACTTC	CASSTSRKSYEQYF
.	TRBV6-2/TRBV6-3	TRBJ1-2	.	TGTGCCAGCAGTTACGAGGACGGCTATGGCTACACCTTC	CASSYEDGYGYTF
TRBD2	TRBV29-1	TRBJ2-7	few	TGCAGCGTTGAGGGAGAGGCGGGAGCGCCCTACGGGCAGTACTTC	CSVEGEAGAPYGQYF
.	TRBV20-1	TRBJ2-1	.	TGCAGTGCCACCAAAGGGGGGATGGCGGCCCTGAGCTCCTACAATGAGCAGTTCTTC	CSATKGGMAALSSYNEQFF
.	TRBV9	TRBJ2-1	few	TGTGCCAGCAGCGTAGATTTGGGCAGGGCGAATGAGCAGTTCTTC	CASSVDLGRANEQFF
TRBD2	TRBV5-6	TRBJ2-2	.	TGTGCCAGCTCAACACTAGCGGGGGGTAGCACCGGGGAGCTGTTTTTT	CASSTLAGGSTGELFF
.	TRBV4-1	TRBJ1-1	.	TGCGCCAGCAGCCAAGAAATGAACACTGAAGCTTTCTTT	CASSQEMNTEAFF
TRBD1	TRBV7-8	TRBJ2-1	few	TGTGCCAGCAGCTTGTTGGGACAGGAGATAGGTGAGCAGTTCTTC	CASSLLGQEIGEQFF
TRBD1	TRBV4-3	TRBJ2-2	.	TGCGCCAGCAGCCCGAGGGACAGGGACACCGGGGAGCTGTTTTTT	CASSPRDRDTGELFF
TRBD2	TRBV7-9	TRBJ2-7	.	TGTGCCAGCAGCACTAGCGCTGGGGGAGAGCAGTACTTC	CASSTSAGGEQYF
.	TRBV7-9	TRBJ2-7	many	TGTGCCAGCAGCTTAGTAGCCTACGAGCAGTACTTC	CASSLVAYEQYF
.	TRBV29-1	TRBJ2-7	.	TGCAGCGCCAAGGACAGCCCCTACGAGCAGTACTTC	CSAKDSPYEQYF
TRBD2	TRBV12-3/TRBV12-4	TRBJ2-4	.	TGTGCCAGCAGTTTTGGGACTAGCGGGTTCCTAGCCAAAAACATTCAGTACTTC	CASSFGTSGFLAKNIQYF
TRBD1	TRBV29-1	TRBJ1-1	.	TGCAGCGTCCTATGGACAGGTGCTGATATGAACACTGAAGCTTTCTTT	CSVLWTGADMNTEAFF
TRBD2	TRBV20-1	TRBJ2-1	few	TGCAGTGCTCCACCGGTAGCGGGGGGACTCTACAATGAGCAGTTCTTC	CSAPPVAGGLYNEQFF
.	TRBV7-7	TRBJ2-7	few	TGTGCTAGCAGCTTCTATAGATCCTACGAGCAGTACTTC	CASSFYRSYEQYF
.	TRBV19	TRBJ1-1	.	TGTGCCAGTAGTCAAGGAGCCACTGAAGCTTTCTTT	CASSQGATEAFF
.	TRBV5-1	TRBJ2-1	.	TGCGCCAGCAGGGCTCCCTACAATGAGCAGTTCTTC	CASRAPYNEQFF
TRBD1	TRBV6-2/TRBV6-3	TRBJ2-3	.	TGTGCCAGCAGCGACAGGGAAGTTACAGATACGCAGTATTTT	CASSDREVTDTQYF
TRBD2	TRBV20-1	TRBJ2-1	.	TGCAGTGCTAGGATACAGGGGACTAGCGGGAGATGGGGCTACAATGAGCAGTTCTTC	CSARIQGTSGRWGYNEQFF
.	TRBV30	TRBJ1-1	.	TGTGCCTGGAGGTGGCCTTATGAAGCTTTCTTT	CAWRWPYEAFF
TRBD1	TRBV28	TRBJ2-7	.	TGTGCCAGCACAACGGGACAGGTCACCTACGAGCAGTACTTC	CASTTGQVTYEQYF
.	TRBV7-9	TRBJ1-2	.	TGTGCCAGCAGCCCCAGGGACCTGAGAGGCTACACCTTC	CASSPRDLRGYTF
TRBD1	TRBV5-1	TRBJ1-2	.	TGCGCCAGCTACGACGGACAGGACTCCCCCCCTGGCTACACCTTC	CASYDGQDSPPGYTF
.	TRBV20-1	TRBJ2-1	.	TGCAGTACTAGAGAGGGCGGTGCGGAGCAGTTCTTC	CSTREGGAEQFF
TRBD1	TRBV7-9	TRBJ1-2	few	TGTGCCAGCAGCTCACTTCGGACAGGGACTACCAGGGGCTACACCTTC	CASSSLRTGTTRGYTF
.	TRBV9	TRBJ2-3	.	TGTGCCAGCAGCGAGGGGATTGCCCCAGATACGCAGTATTTT	CASSEGIAPDTQYF
TRBD2	TRBV6-5	TRBJ2-1	.	TGTGCCAGCAGTTACTCCCTAGCGGGAGTTTTAGATGAGCAGTTCTTC	CASSYSLAGVLDEQFF
TRBD1	TRBV29-1	TRBJ1-2	.	TGCAGCGCCACGACGGAGGGGGCGACTTATGGCTACACCTTC	CSATTEGATYGYTF
.	TRBV7-8	TRBJ2-1	few	TGTGCCAGCAGCTTAGAGGGCCTCAATGAGCAGTTCTTC	CASSLEGLNEQFF
TRBD1	TRBV4-2	TRBJ1-2	.	TGTGCCAGCAGCCAGAAGACAGGGACCTACACCTTC	CASSQKTGTYTF
.	TRBV3-1	TRBJ2-5	.	TGTGCCAGCAGCCCTATATTAGGGGTGTCGGGCCAAGAGACCCAGTACTTC	CASSPILGVSGQETQYF
.	TRBV12-3/TRBV12-4	TRBJ2-1	many	TGTGCCAGCACCCCAGGGGGGTACGGCGGGTGGGAGCAGTTCTTC	CASTPGGYGGWEQFF
.	TRBV7-9	TRBJ2-5	.	TGTGCCAGCAGCTTTCTGGGGGGCCTGGAGACCCAGTACTTC	CASSFLGGLETQYF
TRBD1	TRBV9	TRBJ2-7	many	TGTGCCAGCAGCGCCCCGGACAGGGAAGACGAGCAGTACTTC	CASSAPDREDEQYF
TRBD2	TRBV4-2	TRBJ2-1	few	TGTGCCAGCAGCCAACATCGGGTCGGACTAGCGGGATACAATGAGCAGTTCTTC	CASSQHRVGLAGYNEQFF
.	TRBV7-9	TRBJ1-5	few	TGTGCCAGCAGCTTAGTCGGGGGTGATCAGCCCCAGCATTTT	CASSLVGGDQPQHF
TRBD1	TRBV14	TRBJ1-1	once	TGTGCCAGCAGCCAAGTTGACAGGGGGCGGAACACTGAAGCTTTCTTT	CASSQVDRGRNTEAFF
.	TRBV7-2	TRBJ1-2	.	TGTGCCAGCAGCTTAGTATCAGGCTACACCTTC	CASSLVSGYTF
.	TRBV7-9	TRBJ2-7	.	TGTGCCAGCAGGAAAGGGGACCCGCCTGGCGAGCAGTACTTC	CASRKGDPPGEQYF
.	TRBV25-1	TRBJ1-2	.	TGTGCCAGCAGTGAATTGAACGAGGCGGCCTATGGCTACACCTTC	CASSELNEAAYGYTF
.	TRBV9	TRBJ1-1	.	TGTGCCAGCAGCGCGGACATATTCGACACTGAAGCTTTCTTT	CASSADIFDTEAFF
.	TRBV2	TRBJ2-7	few	TGTGCCAGCAGGAGAGGGGGATTCGAGCAGTACTTC	CASRRGGFEQYF
TRBD1	TRBV20-1	TRBJ2-5	.	TGCAGTGCCTGGGACAGGGACACTCAAGAGACCCAGTACTTC	CSAWDRDTQETQYF